One sample yielded the 15 T cell receptor beta chains listed below, sequenced in a study of OX40 agonist ivuxolimab in advanced cancers. The assay was immunoSEQ multiplex PCR, and TCRdb's table has in-frame clones only and misses some. The sample consists of about 100,000 clones, 84% of them appearing once. Material: CD4+ or CD8+ T cells sorted from blood, obtained in a trial of the OX40 agonist ivuxolimab. The receptors come from an adult with an advanced solid tumor such as melanoma, head and neck, liver or kidney cancer.

The chain couples TRBV4-2 to TRBJ1-6; 7 nucleotides line up with TRBD1. The germline gives CDR1 LGHNA, CDR2 YNFKEQ. The CDR3 is 13 amino acids. V was clipped by 7 bases and J by 8 bases; unmatched bases: 5. CDR3 protein: CASTPQGDSPLHF. For the CDR3, the DNA is TGTGCCAGCACCCCGCAGGGGGATTCACCCCTCCACTTT.

J is TRBJ1-2 and V is TRBV15; maybe TRBD1 (5 bases). Trimming left V 6 bases short and J 6 bases short, with 14 bases between. The CDR3 length is 13 residues. Per the germline V gene, CDR1 is LNHNV and CDR2 is YYDKDF (reference sequence). For the CDR3, the DNA is TGTGCCACCAGTTCGGGGGGGATGGATGGCTACACCTTC. Translating gives CATSSGGMDGYTF.

This clone was observed once. V usage is TRBV5-1 and J usage is TRBJ2-1; 10 nucleotides agree with TRBD2. There are 17 residues in the CDR3. Germline CDR1 reads SGHRS; CDR2 reads YFSETQ. The trim removed 4 bases at V and 8 bases at J, leaving 15 bases unmatched. The CDR3 DNA reads TGCGCCAGCAGCCCACCCCCTTATAGCGGGAGGTTAGATGAGCAGTTCTTC. Translated: CASSPPPYSGRLDEQFF.

This rearrangement joins TRBV10-3 to TRBJ2-5; 11 bases are a match to TRBD2. The J call may be mistaken, given a closer DNA end match to TRBJ2-7. This CDR3 spans 14 amino acids. CDR1 ENHRY and CDR2 SYGVKD come from the germline V gene. The CDR3 spells CAIAQTSGSYEQYF. The CDR3 region has the DNA TGTGCCATCGCGCAAACTAGCGGGAGCTACGAGCAGTACTTC.

This chain connects TRBV2 to TRBJ2-1; a possible D gene is TRBD2 (6 bases). The CDR3 spans 16 residues. The germline gives CDR1 SNHLY, CDR2 FYNNEI. Trimming pared 6 bases from V and 1 base from J, leaving 16 bases between. CDR3 in DNA: TGTGCCAGCAGGGGTCAAGCGGGCCCATCCTACAATGAGCAGTTCTTC. Amino acid sequence: CASRGQAGPSYNEQFF.

The rearrangement joins TRBV6-5 to TRBJ1-6, with 8 bases that match TRBD1. Germline values: CDR1 MNHEY, CDR2 SVGAGI. The CDR3 totals 15 residues. V shed 2 bases, J shed 10 bases, and the junction held 7 bases outside the gene matches. The CDR3, as DNA: TGTGCCAGCAGTTACCCAGGGACAGGTTACTCACCCCTCCACTTT. This gives the protein CASSYPGTGYSPLHF.

The V gene is TRBV29-1, the J gene TRBJ2-1; 11 nucleotides match TRBD2. The CDR3 totals 14 residues. The V segment lost 5 bases and the J segment 4 bases; nucleotides outside the gene matches: 4. CDR1 and CDR2 from the germline V gene are SQVTM and ANQGSEA. The CDR3: CSVPGTSGYNEQFF. The CDR3 DNA follows: TGCAGCGTTCCCGGGACTAGCGGTTACAATGAGCAGTTCTTC.

The chain has TRBV9 and TRBJ2-7; TRBD1 matches at 7 bases. The CDR3 has 15 residues. The junction had 11 bases not matched to a gene; V was cut back by 2 bases and J by 6 bases. Per germline, CDR1 SGDLS and CDR2 YYNGEE. The CDR3 DNA reads TGTGCCAGCAGCGTTAACCCGCAACAGGGGTCCGAGCAGTACTTC. Translating it yields CASSVNPQQGSEQYF.

This clone was found once. The rearrangement links TRBV5-6 to TRBJ2-5; no firm D call. Germline assignment: CDR1 SGHDT and CDR2 YYEEEE. The CDR3 extends over 12 amino acids. Trimming left V 0 bases short and J 4 bases short, with 4 bases between. The CDR3: CASSLGTETQYF. As DNA, the CDR3 is TGTGCCAGCAGCTTGGGGACAGAGACCCAGTACTTC.

V gene TRBV7-2 combines with J gene TRBJ1-1; D gene ambiguous. The CDR3 extends over 15 amino acids. Deletions cut 2 bases from V and 11 bases from J, with 21 bases between. Germline CDR1 SGHTA, CDR2 FQGNSA. This chain's CDR3 is CASSLLGAHRSWAFF. Here the CDR3 DNA reads TGTGCCAGCAGCTTATTAGGAGCCCACCGGTCGTGGGCTTTCTTT.

In its sample, this clone was seen a few times. V gene TRBV7-2 combines with J gene TRBJ1-1, with TRBD1 identical over 7 bases. The CDR3 is made up of 15 amino acids. CDR1 is SGHTA, CDR2 FQGNSA, per germline. V shed 1 base, J shed 2 bases, and the junction held 4 bases outside the gene matches. The CDR3 sequence is CASSLGAGGNTEAFF. The CDR3 nucleotides are TGTGCCAGCAGCTTAGGTGCAGGGGGTAACACTGAAGCTTTCTTT.

This rearrangement joins TRBV2 to TRBJ1-2, with D maybe TRBD1 (6 bases). Germline CDR1 is SNHLY and CDR2 is FYNNEI. Trimming removed 8 bases at V and 0 bases at J, with 25 bases between. The CDR3 has 18 residues. This chain's CDR3 is CASYRSGLREGANYGYTF. The CDR3 DNA is TGTGCCAGCTACCGTTCCGGGCTAAGGGAGGGGGCTAACTATGGCTACACCTTC.

The V and J genes are TRBV27 and TRBJ2-1, with 9 bases that match TRBD2. CDR1 is MNHEY and CDR2 is SMNVEV in the germline V gene (reference sequence). The length of the CDR3 is 15 residues. With 0 bases clipped from V and 8 bases from J, the junction kept 5 bases outside the gene matches. The CDR3 bases are TGTGCCAGCAGTTTATCGGGCGGGGGGGCTTATGAGCAGTTCTTC. This codes for CASSLSGGGAYEQFF.

There are a few counts of this clone. This rearrangement joins TRBV14 to TRBJ2-1; no definite D call. Germline loops: CDR1 SGHDN, CDR2 FVKESK. This CDR3 contains 17 residues. V lost 0 bases, J lost 6 bases, and 18 bases lay in between. CDR3 protein: CASSQDTGRSIFNEQFF. The CDR3 coding sequence is TGTGCCAGCAGCCAAGACACGGGCAGAAGTATCTTCAATGAGCAGTTCTTC.

The DNA of the CDR3 is TGTGCCAGCAGTACCCCTAGCGGGGGTATACAATGGGAGCAGTTCTTC. Translating gives CASSTPSGGIQWEQFF. The V and J genes are TRBV2 and TRBJ2-1; 10 nucleotides agree with TRBD2. Germline trimming cut 5 bases from V and 10 bases from J; bases unmatched to any gene: 14. CDR1 is SNHLY and CDR2 is FYNNEI in the germline V gene. The CDR3 totals 16 residues.